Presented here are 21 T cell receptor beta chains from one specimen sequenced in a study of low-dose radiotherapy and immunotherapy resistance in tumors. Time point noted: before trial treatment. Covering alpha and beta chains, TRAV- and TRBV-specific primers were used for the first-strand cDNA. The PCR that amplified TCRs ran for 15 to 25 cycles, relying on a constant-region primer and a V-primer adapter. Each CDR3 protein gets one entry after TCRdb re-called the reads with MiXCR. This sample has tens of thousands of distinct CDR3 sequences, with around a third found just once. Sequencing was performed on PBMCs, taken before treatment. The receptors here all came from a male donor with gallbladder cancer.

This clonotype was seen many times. The CDR3 sequence: CSATPLRGIETQYF. The CDR3 coding sequence is TGCAGCGCTACACCACTTCGGGGAATTGAGACCCAGTACTTC. The chain has TRBV29-1 and TRBJ2-5; perhaps TRBD2 as D (5 bases). The germline V gene encodes CDR1 SQVTM and CDR2 ANQGSEA. Trimming removed 7 bases from V and 5 bases from J, with 20 bases in between. The CDR3 has 14 residues. The full variable domain, rest sourced from reference TRBV29-1 and TRBJ2-5, is SAVISQKPSRDICQRGTSLTIQCQVDSQVTMMFWYRQQPGQSLTLIATANQGSEATYESGFVIDKFPISRPNLTFSTLTVSNMSPEDSSIYLCSATPLRGIETQYFGPGTRLLVL.

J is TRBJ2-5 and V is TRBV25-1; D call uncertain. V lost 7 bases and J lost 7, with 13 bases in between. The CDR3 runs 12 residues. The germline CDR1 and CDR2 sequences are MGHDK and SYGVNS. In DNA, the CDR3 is TGTGCCAGCAATACAGTAGACACGACCCAGTACTTC. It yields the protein CASNTVDTTQYF.

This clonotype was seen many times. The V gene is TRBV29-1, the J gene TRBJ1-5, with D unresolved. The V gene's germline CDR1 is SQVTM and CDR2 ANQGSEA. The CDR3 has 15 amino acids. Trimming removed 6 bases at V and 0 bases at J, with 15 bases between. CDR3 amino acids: CSVTLSGYSNQPQHF. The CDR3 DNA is TGCAGCGTGACTCTGTCGGGCTATAGCAATCAGCCCCAGCATTTT.

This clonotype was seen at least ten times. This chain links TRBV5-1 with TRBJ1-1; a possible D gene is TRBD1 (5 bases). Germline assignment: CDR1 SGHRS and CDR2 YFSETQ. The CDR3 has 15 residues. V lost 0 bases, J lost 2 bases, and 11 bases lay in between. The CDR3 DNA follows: TGCGCCAGCAGCTTGGAGGGGAATAGAAACACTGAAGCTTTCTTT. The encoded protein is CASSLEGNRNTEAFF.

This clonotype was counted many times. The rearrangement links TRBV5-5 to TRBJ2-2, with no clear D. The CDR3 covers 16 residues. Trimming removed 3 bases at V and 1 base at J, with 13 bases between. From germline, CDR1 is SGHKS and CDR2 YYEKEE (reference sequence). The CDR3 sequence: CASSWTANQNTGELFF. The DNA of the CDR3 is TGTGCCAGCAGCTGGACGGCTAACCAGAACACCGGGGAGCTGTTTTTT.

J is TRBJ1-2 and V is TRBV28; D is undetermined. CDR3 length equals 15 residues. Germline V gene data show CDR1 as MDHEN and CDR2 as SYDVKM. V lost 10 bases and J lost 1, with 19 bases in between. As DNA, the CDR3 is TGTGCCACCGTACCGCCTAAAGGGAATAACTATGGCTACACCTTC. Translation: CATVPPKGNNYGYTF.

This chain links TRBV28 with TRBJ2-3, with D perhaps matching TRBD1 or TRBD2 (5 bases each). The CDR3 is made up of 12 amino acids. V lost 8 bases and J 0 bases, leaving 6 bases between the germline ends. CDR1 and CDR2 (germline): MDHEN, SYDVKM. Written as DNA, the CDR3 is TGTGCCAGCGGGGGTAGCACAGATACGCAGTATTTT. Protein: CASGGSTDTQYF.

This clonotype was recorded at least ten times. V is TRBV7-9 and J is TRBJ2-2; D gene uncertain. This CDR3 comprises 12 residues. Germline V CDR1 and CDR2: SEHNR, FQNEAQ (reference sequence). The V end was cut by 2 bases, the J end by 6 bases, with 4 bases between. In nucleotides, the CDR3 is TGTGCCAGCAGCTTATTTTCCGGGGAGCTGTTTTTT. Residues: CASSLFSGELFF. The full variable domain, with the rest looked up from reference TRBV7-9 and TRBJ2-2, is DTGVSQNPRHKITKRGQNVTFRCDPISEHNRLYWYRQTLGQGPEFLTYFQNEAQLEKSRLLSDRFSAERPKGSFSTLEIQRTEQGDSAMYLCASSLFSGELFFGEGSRLTVL.

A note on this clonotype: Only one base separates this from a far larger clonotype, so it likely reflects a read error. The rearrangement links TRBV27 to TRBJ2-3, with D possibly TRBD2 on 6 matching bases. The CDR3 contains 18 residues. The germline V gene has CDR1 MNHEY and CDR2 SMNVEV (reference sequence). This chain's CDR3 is CASSEYGRDFTSTDMQYF. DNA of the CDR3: TGTGCCAGCAGTGAGTACGGACGGGATTTTACTAGCACAGATATGCAGTATTTT.

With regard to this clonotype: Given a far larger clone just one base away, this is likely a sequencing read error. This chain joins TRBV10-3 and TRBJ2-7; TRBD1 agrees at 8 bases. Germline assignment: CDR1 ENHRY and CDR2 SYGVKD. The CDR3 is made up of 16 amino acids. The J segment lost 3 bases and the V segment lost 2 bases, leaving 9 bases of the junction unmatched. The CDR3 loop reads CAISEGGSTGGYEQYF. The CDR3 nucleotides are TGTGCCATCAGTGAGGGGGGCAGCACAGGGGGCTACGAGCAGTACTTC.

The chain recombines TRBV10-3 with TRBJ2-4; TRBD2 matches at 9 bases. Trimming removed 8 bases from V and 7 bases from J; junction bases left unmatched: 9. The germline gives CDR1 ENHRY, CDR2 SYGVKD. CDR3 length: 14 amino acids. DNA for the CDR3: TGTGCCATCGGTAGCGGGGGCACCGGGAACATTCAGTACTTC. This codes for CAIGSGGTGNIQYF.

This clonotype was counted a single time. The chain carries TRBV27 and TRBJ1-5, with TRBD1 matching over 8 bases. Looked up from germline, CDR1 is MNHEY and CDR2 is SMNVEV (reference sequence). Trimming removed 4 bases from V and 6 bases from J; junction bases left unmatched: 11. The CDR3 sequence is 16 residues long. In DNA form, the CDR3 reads TGTGCCAGCAGTTCTCAGACAGGGGCTGGTCCTCAGCCCCAGCATTTT. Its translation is CASSSQTGAGPQPQHF.

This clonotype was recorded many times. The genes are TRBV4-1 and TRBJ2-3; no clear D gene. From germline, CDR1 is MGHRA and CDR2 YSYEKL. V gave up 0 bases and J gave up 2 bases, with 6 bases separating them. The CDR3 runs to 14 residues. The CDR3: CASSQDSNTDTQYF. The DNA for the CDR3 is TGCGCCAGCAGCCAAGACTCTAACACAGATACGCAGTATTTT.

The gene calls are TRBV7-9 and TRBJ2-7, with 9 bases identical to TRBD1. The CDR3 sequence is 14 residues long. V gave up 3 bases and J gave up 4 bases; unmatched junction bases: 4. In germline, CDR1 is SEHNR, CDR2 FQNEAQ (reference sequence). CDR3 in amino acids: CASSFHGTGYEQYF. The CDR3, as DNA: TGTGCCAGCAGCTTCCACGGGACAGGGTACGAGCAGTACTTC.

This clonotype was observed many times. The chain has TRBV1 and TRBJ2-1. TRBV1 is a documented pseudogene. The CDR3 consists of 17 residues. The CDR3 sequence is CTSSQVVGGSSYNEQFF. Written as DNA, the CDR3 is TGCACCAGCAGCCAAGTGGTTGGCGGGAGCTCCTACAATGAGCAGTTCTTC.

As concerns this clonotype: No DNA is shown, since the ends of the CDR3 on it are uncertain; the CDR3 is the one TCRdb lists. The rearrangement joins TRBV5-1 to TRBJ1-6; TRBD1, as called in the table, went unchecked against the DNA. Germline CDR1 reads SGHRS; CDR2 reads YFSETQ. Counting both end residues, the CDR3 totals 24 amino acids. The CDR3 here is CASTNQTSMYLCASDDRGGTPLHF.

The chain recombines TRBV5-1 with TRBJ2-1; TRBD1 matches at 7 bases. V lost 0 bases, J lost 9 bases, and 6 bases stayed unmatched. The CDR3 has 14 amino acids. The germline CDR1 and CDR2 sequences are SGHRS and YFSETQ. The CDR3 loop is CASSLADRVGEQFF. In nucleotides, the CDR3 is TGCGCCAGCAGCTTGGCCGACAGGGTGGGTGAGCAGTTCTTC.

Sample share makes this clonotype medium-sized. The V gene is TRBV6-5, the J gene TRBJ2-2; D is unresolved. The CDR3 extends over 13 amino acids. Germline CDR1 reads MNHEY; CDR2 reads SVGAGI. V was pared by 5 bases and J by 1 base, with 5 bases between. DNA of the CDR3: TGTGCCAGCAGTCTCGAGAACACCGGGGAGCTGTTTTTT. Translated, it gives CASSLENTGELFF.

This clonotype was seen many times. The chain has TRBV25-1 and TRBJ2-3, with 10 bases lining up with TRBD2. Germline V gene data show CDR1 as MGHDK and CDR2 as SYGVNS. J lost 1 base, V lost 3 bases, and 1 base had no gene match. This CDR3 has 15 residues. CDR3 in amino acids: CASSDSGGGTDTQYF. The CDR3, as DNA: TGTGCCAGCAGTGACAGCGGGGGGGGCACAGATACGCAGTATTTT.

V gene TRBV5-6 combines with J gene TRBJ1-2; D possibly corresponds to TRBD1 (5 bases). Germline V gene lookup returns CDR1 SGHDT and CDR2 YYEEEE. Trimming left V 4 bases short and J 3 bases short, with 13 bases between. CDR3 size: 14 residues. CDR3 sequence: CASSVLRGYYGYTF. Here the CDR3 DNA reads TGTGCCAGCAGCGTACTACGGGGGTACTATGGCTACACCTTC.

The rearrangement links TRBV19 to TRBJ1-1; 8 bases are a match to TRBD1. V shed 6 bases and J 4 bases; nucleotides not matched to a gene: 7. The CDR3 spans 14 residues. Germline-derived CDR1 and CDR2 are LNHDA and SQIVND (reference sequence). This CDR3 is CASSPTTGGTEAFF. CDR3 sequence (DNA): TGTGCCAGTAGCCCAACAACAGGGGGCACTGAAGCTTTCTTT. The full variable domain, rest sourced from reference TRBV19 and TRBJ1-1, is DGGITQSPKYLFRKEGQNVTLSCEQNLNHDAMYWYRQDPGQGLRLIYYSQIVNDFQKGDIAEGYSVSREKKESFPLTVTSAQKNPTAFYLCASSPTTGGTEAFFGQGTRLTVV.